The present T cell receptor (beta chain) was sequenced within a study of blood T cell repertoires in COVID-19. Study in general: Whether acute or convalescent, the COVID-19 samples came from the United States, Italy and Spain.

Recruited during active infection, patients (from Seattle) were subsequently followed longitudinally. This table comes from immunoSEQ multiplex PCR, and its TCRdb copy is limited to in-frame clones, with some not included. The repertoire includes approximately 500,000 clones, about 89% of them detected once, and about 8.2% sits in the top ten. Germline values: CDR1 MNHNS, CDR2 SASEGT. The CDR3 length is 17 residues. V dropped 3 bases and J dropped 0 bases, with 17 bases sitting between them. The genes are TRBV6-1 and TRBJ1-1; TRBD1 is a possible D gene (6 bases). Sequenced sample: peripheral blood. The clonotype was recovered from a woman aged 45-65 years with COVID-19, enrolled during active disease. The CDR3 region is CASSDLGAWTVNTEAFF. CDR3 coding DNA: TGTGCCAGCAGTGATTTGGGGGCATGGACGGTGAACACTGAAGCTTTCTTT.